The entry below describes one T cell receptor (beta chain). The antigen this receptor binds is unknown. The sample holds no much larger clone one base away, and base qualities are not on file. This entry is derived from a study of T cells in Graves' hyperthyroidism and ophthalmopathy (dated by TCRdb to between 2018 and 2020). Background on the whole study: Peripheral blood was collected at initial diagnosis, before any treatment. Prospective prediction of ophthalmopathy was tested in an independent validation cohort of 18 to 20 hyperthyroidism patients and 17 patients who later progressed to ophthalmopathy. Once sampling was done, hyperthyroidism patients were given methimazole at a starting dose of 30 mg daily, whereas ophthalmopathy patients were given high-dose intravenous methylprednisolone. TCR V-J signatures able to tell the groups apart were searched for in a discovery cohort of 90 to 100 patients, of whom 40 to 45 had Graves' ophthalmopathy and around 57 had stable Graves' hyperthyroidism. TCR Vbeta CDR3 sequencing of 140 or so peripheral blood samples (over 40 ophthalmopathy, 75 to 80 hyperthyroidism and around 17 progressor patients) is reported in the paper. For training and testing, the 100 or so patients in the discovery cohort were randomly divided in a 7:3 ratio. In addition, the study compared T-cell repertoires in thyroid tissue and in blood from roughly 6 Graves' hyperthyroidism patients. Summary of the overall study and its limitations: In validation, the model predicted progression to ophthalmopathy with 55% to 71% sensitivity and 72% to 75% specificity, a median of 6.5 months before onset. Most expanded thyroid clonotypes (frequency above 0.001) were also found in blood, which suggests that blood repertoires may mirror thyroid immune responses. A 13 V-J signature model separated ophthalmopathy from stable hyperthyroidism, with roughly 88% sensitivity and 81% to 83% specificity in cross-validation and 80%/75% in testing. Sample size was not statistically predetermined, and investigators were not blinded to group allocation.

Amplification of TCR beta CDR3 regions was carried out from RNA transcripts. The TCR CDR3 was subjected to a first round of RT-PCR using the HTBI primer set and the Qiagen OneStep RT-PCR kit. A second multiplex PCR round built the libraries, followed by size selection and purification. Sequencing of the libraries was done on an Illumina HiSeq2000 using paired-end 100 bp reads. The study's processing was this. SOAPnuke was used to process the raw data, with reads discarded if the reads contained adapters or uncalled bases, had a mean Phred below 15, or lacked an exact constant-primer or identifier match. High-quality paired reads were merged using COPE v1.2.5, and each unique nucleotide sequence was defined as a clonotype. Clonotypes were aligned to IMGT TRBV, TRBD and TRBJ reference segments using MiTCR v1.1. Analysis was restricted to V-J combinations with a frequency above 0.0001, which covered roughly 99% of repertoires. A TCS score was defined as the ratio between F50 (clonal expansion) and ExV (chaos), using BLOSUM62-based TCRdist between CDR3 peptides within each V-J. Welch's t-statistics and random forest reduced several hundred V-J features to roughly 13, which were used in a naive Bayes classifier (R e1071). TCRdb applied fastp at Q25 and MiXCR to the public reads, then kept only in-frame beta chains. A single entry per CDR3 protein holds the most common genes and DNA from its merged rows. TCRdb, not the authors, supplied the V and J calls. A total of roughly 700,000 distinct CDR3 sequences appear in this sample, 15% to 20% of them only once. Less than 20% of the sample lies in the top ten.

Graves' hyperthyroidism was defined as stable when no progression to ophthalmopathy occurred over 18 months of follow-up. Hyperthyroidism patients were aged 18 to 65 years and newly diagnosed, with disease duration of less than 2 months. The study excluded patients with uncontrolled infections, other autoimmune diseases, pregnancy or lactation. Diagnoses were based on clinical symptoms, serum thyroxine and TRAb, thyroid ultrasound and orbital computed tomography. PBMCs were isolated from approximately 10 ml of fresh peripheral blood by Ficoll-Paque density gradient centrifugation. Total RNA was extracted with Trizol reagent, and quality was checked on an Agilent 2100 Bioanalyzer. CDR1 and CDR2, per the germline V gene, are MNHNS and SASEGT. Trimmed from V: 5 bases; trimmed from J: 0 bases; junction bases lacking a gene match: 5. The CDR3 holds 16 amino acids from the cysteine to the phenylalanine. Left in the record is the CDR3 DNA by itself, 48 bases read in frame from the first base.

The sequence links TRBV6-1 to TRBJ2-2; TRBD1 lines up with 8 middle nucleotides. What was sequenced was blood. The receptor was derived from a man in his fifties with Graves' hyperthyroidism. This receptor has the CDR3 CASSIAGGANTGELFF. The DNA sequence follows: TGTGCCAGCAGTATCGCAGGGGGCGCGAACACCGGGGAGCTGTTTTTT.